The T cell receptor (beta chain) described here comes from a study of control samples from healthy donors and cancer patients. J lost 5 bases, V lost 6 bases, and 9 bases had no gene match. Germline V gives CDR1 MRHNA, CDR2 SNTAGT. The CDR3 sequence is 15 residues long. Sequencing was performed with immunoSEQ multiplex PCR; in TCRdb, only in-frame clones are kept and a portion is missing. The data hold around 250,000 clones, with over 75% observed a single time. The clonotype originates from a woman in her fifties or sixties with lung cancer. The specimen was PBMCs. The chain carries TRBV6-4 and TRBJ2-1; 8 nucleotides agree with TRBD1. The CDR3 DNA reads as TGTGCCAGCAGAGCCGGGACAGGAGGTAACAATGAGCAGTTCTTC. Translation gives CASRAGTGGNNEQFF.